Detailed here is one T cell receptor beta chain. No antigen is known for it. Donors had nominal health at sampling but likely had unrecorded immune exposures. PCR amplification relied on 60 Vbeta primers (plus 13 Jbeta primers). Sequencing used immunoSEQ multiplex PCR; TCRdb keeps in-frame clones, though not all of them. This sample has roughly 110,000 clones, with 77% found just once. The data belong to a study of cytomegalovirus exposure and HLA in healthy donors. Study-level findings and limits: At a 0.05 false discovery rate, a later analysis found some 18,000 TCR beta sequences to be associated with HLA alleles. A later analysis appeared to link common viral pathogens to several of the most significant clusters.

Germline V gene lookup returns CDR1 SGHRS and CDR2 YFSETQ. Trimming cost V 0 bases and J 0 bases, with 6 bases left between them. The CDR3 is made up of 14 amino acids. The chain has TRBV5-1 and TRBJ2-5; no clear D. What was sequenced was PBMCs. This clonotype was obtained from a man in his forties in good health and CMV-seropositive. CDR3 bases: TGCGCCAGCAGCTTGGGTCGGTACCAAGAGACCCAGTACTTC. This codes for CASSLGRYQETQYF.